This T cell receptor beta chain derives from a study of OX40 agonist ivuxolimab in advanced cancers. This CDR3 has 15 amino acids. Germline V gives CDR1 MNHNS, CDR2 SASEGT. With V trimmed by 8 bases and J by 0 bases, 8 bases remained unmatched. Enrollment shut out patients with autoimmune disease history or systemic immunosuppression. Repertoires were generated with immunoSEQ multiplex PCR, while TCRdb's copy carries only in-frame clones and drops some. The sample lists about 73,000 clones, around 89% occurring once. This chain joins TRBV6-1 and TRBJ1-2; 8 bases line up with TRBD1. Sample: CD4+ or CD8+ T cells sorted from blood, taken in a trial of the OX40 agonist ivuxolimab. The receptor was isolated from an adult with an advanced solid tumor such as melanoma, head and neck, liver or kidney cancer. CDR3 nucleotides: TGTGCCAGCCGCGGGACAGGCAGTTCTAACTATGGCTACACCTTC. Its protein is CASRGTGSSNYGYTF.